The rows below give T cell receptor beta chains drawn from one sample of a study of regulatory T cells in long-lasting Graves disease. TCRdb reanalysed the multiplex PCR reads using MiXCR and keeps one entry per CDR3 protein. The sample holds over 650,000 distinct CDR3 sequences, around 30% seen once. The sequencing used peripheral blood mononuclear cells (PBMCs), collected when the disease was refractory, from a patient treated with antithyroid drugs. The receptors here all came from a female donor with Graves disease. Both conserved end residues are part of each CDR3. The order of the fields is clone size, V gene, D gene, J gene, CDR3 DNA, CDR3 protein. D genes are given only for firm matches. Rows may omit the clone size; those that give it use once, few, many or a size class.

clone size: few
V gene: TRBV7-2
D gene: TRBD1
J gene: TRBJ1-2
CDR3 DNA: TGTGCCAGCAGCCGCCCCCGGGACAGGGAAGTCTACACCTTC
CDR3 protein: CASSRPRDREVYTF

clone size: many
V gene: TRBV12-3/TRBV12-4
D gene: NA
J gene: TRBJ2-7
CDR3 DNA: TGTGCCAGCAGTTTTGGGCAGCATCCCTACGAGCAGTACTTC
CDR3 protein: CASSFGQHPYEQYF

clone size: few
V gene: TRBV6-1
D gene: TRBD1
J gene: TRBJ1-5
CDR3 DNA: TGTGCCAGCAGTGTTGACAGGGGAAATCAGCCCCAGCATTTT
CDR3 protein: CASSVDRGNQPQHF

clone size: once
V gene: TRBV20-1
D gene: TRBD1
J gene: TRBJ1-1
CDR3 DNA: TGCAGTGCCAAGACCGGGACAGGGCTCGCTTTCTTT
CDR3 protein: CSAKTGTGLAFF

clone size: many
V gene: TRBV6-1
D gene: NA
J gene: TRBJ1-2
CDR3 DNA: TGTGCCAGCAGTGAAGCGCTTCGAGTTGACAGGCTCCTGGGATCACGTGGCTACACCTTC
CDR3 protein: CASSEALRVDRLLGSRGYTF

clone size: NA
V gene: TRBV3-1
D gene: NA
J gene: TRBJ1-1
CDR3 DNA: TGTGCCAGCAGCCCCGAGTGGGTCATGAACACTGAAGCTTTCTTT
CDR3 protein: CASSPEWVMNTEAFF

clone size: NA
V gene: TRBV11-2
D gene: NA
J gene: TRBJ2-6
CDR3 DNA: TGTGCCAGCAGCCGACGGAACTCTGGGGCCAACGTCCTGACTTTC
CDR3 protein: CASSRRNSGANVLTF

clone size: NA
V gene: TRBV30
D gene: NA
J gene: TRBJ1-5
CDR3 DNA: TGTGCCTGGAGTGCCCAGGGGAATCAGCCCCAGCATTTT
CDR3 protein: CAWSAQGNQPQHF

clone size: few
V gene: TRBV20-1
D gene: TRBD2
J gene: TRBJ2-5
CDR3 DNA: TGCAGTGCTAGTATAGAACCCGGGACTAGCGGGAGGGCTCTCCACTTC
CDR3 protein: CSASIEPGTSGRALHF

clone size: many
V gene: TRBV11-2
D gene: TRBD2
J gene: TRBJ2-5
CDR3 DNA: TGTGCCAGCAGCTTAGATAGCCTAGCGGGAGAGACCCAGTACTTC
CDR3 protein: CASSLDSLAGETQYF

clone size: NA
V gene: TRBV11-2
D gene: TRBD2
J gene: TRBJ2-1
CDR3 DNA: TGTGCCAGCAGCCCTATAGCGGGTAATTACAATGAGCAGTTCTTC
CDR3 protein: CASSPIAGNYNEQFF

clone size: many
V gene: TRBV27
D gene: NA
J gene: TRBJ2-7
CDR3 DNA: TGTGCCAGCAGCGGCGGACAGTTTTACTACGAGCAGTACTTC
CDR3 protein: CASSGGQFYYEQYF

clone size: NA
V gene: TRBV20-1
D gene: TRBD2
J gene: TRBJ2-7
CDR3 DNA: TGCAGTGCTAGAGATAAAACTAGCGGAGCGCCGGGGCAGTACTTC
CDR3 protein: CSARDKTSGAPGQYF

clone size: few
V gene: TRBV3-1
D gene: TRBD1
J gene: TRBJ1-1
CDR3 DNA: TGTGCCAGCAGCCAAGTCTCAGGGGGCCGGGGAGCTTTCTTT
CDR3 protein: CASSQVSGGRGAFF

clone size: NA
V gene: TRBV9
D gene: NA
J gene: TRBJ1-1
CDR3 DNA: TGTGCCAGCAGCGTAGGTGGGGAGGGAGTTAGGACTGAAGCTTTCTTT
CDR3 protein: CASSVGGEGVRTEAFF

clone size: NA
V gene: TRBV10-3
D gene: NA
J gene: TRBJ2-2
CDR3 DNA: TGTGCCACCACACCGACTTCGAACACCGGGGAGCTGTTTTTT
CDR3 protein: CATTPTSNTGELFF

clone size: NA
V gene: TRBV5-1
D gene: TRBD1
J gene: TRBJ1-1
CDR3 DNA: TGCGCCAGCAGCTTGGGGCCCCCGGGACAGGCGAACACTGAAGCTTTCTTT
CDR3 protein: CASSLGPPGQANTEAFF

clone size: few
V gene: TRBV2
D gene: TRBD1
J gene: TRBJ1-1
CDR3 DNA: TGTGCCAGCAGTGAAGACAGGGGGATGAACACTGAAGCTTTCTTT
CDR3 protein: CASSEDRGMNTEAFF

clone size: NA
V gene: TRBV12-3/TRBV12-4
D gene: NA
J gene: TRBJ1-3
CDR3 DNA: TGTGCCAGCTTCCTACCCTCTGGAAACACCATATATTTT
CDR3 protein: CASFLPSGNTIYF

clone size: NA
V gene: TRBV9
D gene: NA
J gene: TRBJ2-7
CDR3 DNA: TGTGCCAGCAGCGTAGGCAGTGAAGCCTACGAGCAGTACTTC
CDR3 protein: CASSVGSEAYEQYF

clone size: NA
V gene: TRBV25-1
D gene: TRBD1
J gene: TRBJ1-1
CDR3 DNA: TGTGCCAGCAGTGAATCCAACGGTGCCAGGGGGACTGAAGCTTTCTTT
CDR3 protein: CASSESNGARGTEAFF

clone size: few
V gene: TRBV6-2/TRBV6-3
D gene: TRBD1
J gene: TRBJ1-1
CDR3 DNA: TGTGCCAGCAGTTCGCTGACAGGGTATGAGGGAGAAGCTTTCTTT
CDR3 protein: CASSSLTGYEGEAFF

clone size: few
V gene: TRBV6-1
D gene: TRBD1
J gene: TRBJ2-7
CDR3 DNA: TGTGCCAGCAGTCGTCCAGGGGGCTCCTACGAGCAGTACTTC
CDR3 protein: CASSRPGGSYEQYF

clone size: few
V gene: TRBV5-1
D gene: TRBD1
J gene: TRBJ2-7
CDR3 DNA: TGCGCCAGCATCTCGGGACAGGAAAAATACGAGCAGTACTTC
CDR3 protein: CASISGQEKYEQYF

clone size: few
V gene: TRBV12-3/TRBV12-4
D gene: TRBD1
J gene: TRBJ1-6
CDR3 DNA: TGTGCCAGCAGTTCCCGGCAGGGGGCGGATTCACCCCTCCACTTT
CDR3 protein: CASSSRQGADSPLHF

clone size: NA
V gene: TRBV28
D gene: NA
J gene: TRBJ1-1
CDR3 DNA: TGTGCCAGCTCACGATCTCAACAGGAAGCTTTCTTT
CDR3 protein: CASSRSQQEAFF

clone size: few
V gene: TRBV11-2
D gene: NA
J gene: TRBJ2-7
CDR3 DNA: TGTGCCAGCAGCTTCGGGGCGGGACGTTACGAGCAGTACTTC
CDR3 protein: CASSFGAGRYEQYF

clone size: NA
V gene: TRBV14
D gene: NA
J gene: TRBJ2-7
CDR3 DNA: TGTGCCAGCAGCCCCAGCCGTCACTACGAGCAGTACTTC
CDR3 protein: CASSPSRHYEQYF

clone size: NA
V gene: TRBV29-1
D gene: NA
J gene: TRBJ1-1
CDR3 DNA: TGCAGCGCATTGAGGGGGGCGGCAGGGAACACTGAAGCTTTCTTT
CDR3 protein: CSALRGAAGNTEAFF

clone size: NA
V gene: TRBV2
D gene: NA
J gene: TRBJ2-1
CDR3 DNA: TGTGCCAGCTCCCAAGGGAGCTACAATGAGCAGTTCTTC
CDR3 protein: CASSQGSYNEQFF

clone size: NA
V gene: TRBV28
D gene: NA
J gene: TRBJ2-7
CDR3 DNA: TGTGCCTGCGAGGGGAGACAGGACTCCTACGAGCAGTACTTC
CDR3 protein: CACEGRQDSYEQYF

clone size: NA
V gene: TRBV15
D gene: NA
J gene: TRBJ1-5
CDR3 DNA: TGTGCCACCAGCAGAGAGTTCCAGCCCCAGCATTTT
CDR3 protein: CATSREFQPQHF

clone size: NA
V gene: TRBV25-1
D gene: TRBD1
J gene: TRBJ1-2
CDR3 DNA: TGTGCCAGCAGTGAATCAGGGGGTGGCTACACCTTC
CDR3 protein: CASSESGGGYTF

clone size: once
V gene: TRBV20-1
D gene: NA
J gene: TRBJ1-1
CDR3 DNA: TGCAGTGCTCCCCGGGGGCGAGACACTGAAGCTTTCTTT
CDR3 protein: CSAPRGRDTEAFF

clone size: NA
V gene: TRBV20-1
D gene: NA
J gene: TRBJ1-1
CDR3 DNA: TGCAGTGCCTGGGTCCCAGGAAGGACTGAAGCTTTCTTT
CDR3 protein: CSAWVPGRTEAFF

clone size: few
V gene: TRBV7-2
D gene: NA
J gene: TRBJ2-7
CDR3 DNA: TGTGCCAGCAGCTTAGATGCAGGGAATTCCTACGAGCAGTACTTC
CDR3 protein: CASSLDAGNSYEQYF

clone size: NA
V gene: TRBV7-9
D gene: NA
J gene: TRBJ2-7
CDR3 DNA: TGTGCCATCAGCTTGGTGGGATCCTACGAGCAGTACTTC
CDR3 protein: CAISLVGSYEQYF

clone size: few
V gene: TRBV5-1
D gene: NA
J gene: TRBJ1-1
CDR3 DNA: TGCGCCAGCAGCTCCGGCAGGGGAGTCGACACTGAAGCTTTCTTT
CDR3 protein: CASSSGRGVDTEAFF

clone size: NA
V gene: TRBV11-2
D gene: TRBD1
J gene: TRBJ2-5
CDR3 DNA: TGTGCCAGCAGCCCCGACAGGGTAGAAGAGACCCAGTACTTC
CDR3 protein: CASSPDRVEETQYF

clone size: many
V gene: TRBV3-1
D gene: TRBD1
J gene: TRBJ1-4
CDR3 DNA: TGTGCCAGCAGTCGGACAGGGAATGAAAAACTGTTTTTT
CDR3 protein: CASSRTGNEKLFF

clone size: many
V gene: TRBV27
D gene: NA
J gene: TRBJ1-1
CDR3 DNA: TGTGCCAGCAGTTTAAGGAGGGGGTTAGGCACTGAAGCTTTCTTT
CDR3 protein: CASSLRRGLGTEAFF

clone size: few
V gene: TRBV29-1
D gene: NA
J gene: TRBJ1-1
CDR3 DNA: TGCAGCGTACCCGGGGCTGGGTATGTGCACACTGAAGCTTTCTTT
CDR3 protein: CSVPGAGYVHTEAFF

clone size: NA
V gene: TRBV12-3/TRBV12-4
D gene: NA
J gene: TRBJ1-5
CDR3 DNA: TGTGCCAGCAGTTTACGTGGACAGTTCAATCAGCCCCAGCATTTT
CDR3 protein: CASSLRGQFNQPQHF